These 24 T cell receptor beta chains were all obtained from the same sample, sequenced in a study of coeliac disease. Measured with immunoSEQ multiplex PCR; TCRdb has only the in-frame clones, and not every one. The sample includes approximately 1,600 clones, around 60% of them seen just once. The sequencing input was intraepithelial lymphocytes from the gut. The receptor set was obtained from a woman between 50 and 59 years old with celiac disease on a gluten-free diet.

The chain is built from TRBV11-3 and TRBJ2-1, with D possibly TRBD2 on 7 matching bases. Germline V lookup: CDR1 SGHNT, CDR2 YENEEA. The V gene lost 2 bases and the J gene lost 0 bases, with 11 bases spanning the gap. The CDR3 has 16 residues. The CDR3 sequence is CASSLHGGLSYNEQFF. Here the CDR3 DNA reads TGTGCCAGCAGCTTACACGGGGGGCTCTCCTACAATGAGCAGTTCTTC.

There are a few counts of this clone. The CDR3 DNA is TGTGCCAGCAGCCGGCACAGGGGGATTTCAGATACGCAGTATTTT. Translating gives CASSRHRGISDTQYF. The J gene is TRBJ2-3, the V gene TRBV16; 8 bases align to TRBD1. This CDR3 region has 15 residues. Germline trimming cut 4 bases from V and 4 bases from J; bases unmatched to any gene: 7. Germline CDR1 reads KGHSY; CDR2 reads FQNENV.

The rearrangement links TRBV6-6 to TRBJ1-3, with no clear D. Germline V gene data show CDR1 as MNHNY and CDR2 as SVGAGI (reference sequence). The CDR3 extends over 15 amino acids. The V gene lost 2 bases and the J gene lost 5 bases, with 13 bases spanning the gap. CDR3: CASSYSSQARNTIYF. The CDR3 DNA reads TGTGCCAGCAGTTACAGTTCGCAGGCAAGAAACACCATATATTTT.

The chain uses TRBV5-1 and TRBJ2-5; TRBD1 might be the D (6 bases). Trimming removed 0 bases at V and 6 bases at J, with 12 bases between. The germline gives CDR1 SGHRS, CDR2 YFSETQ. This CDR3 spans 14 amino acids. For the CDR3, the DNA is TGCGCCAGCAGCTTGGTGGCAGGGGACAAGACCCAGTACTTC. Protein sequence: CASSLVAGDKTQYF.

V gene TRBV28 combines with J gene TRBJ2-1; 7 bases fit TRBD2. The junction had 9 bases not matched to a gene; V was cut back by 6 bases and J by 13 bases. The germline V gene encodes CDR1 MDHEN and CDR2 SYDVKM. The CDR3 length is 12 residues. CDR3 protein: CASREAGRLQFF. CDR3 nucleotides: TGTGCCAGCAGAGAAGCGGGACGCCTACAGTTCTTC.

The genes are TRBV19 and TRBJ2-2; 8 bases fit TRBD2. The CDR3 has 15 residues. After removal of 7 bases from V and 3 bases from J, the junction contained 7 bases not matched to a gene. Germline V gene data show CDR1 as LNHDA and CDR2 as SQIVND (reference sequence). The chain's CDR3 is CASNPGGGYTGELFF. CDR3 in DNA: TGTGCCAGTAACCCGGGGGGGGGCTACACCGGGGAGCTGTTTTTT.

The CDR3 sequence is CAWSIGRAYEQYF. Written as DNA, the CDR3 is TGTGCCTGGAGTATTGGGCGAGCCTACGAGCAGTACTTC. This chain joins TRBV30 and TRBJ2-7; D gene uncertain. The CDR3 is 13 amino acids. V shed 2 bases and J shed 2 bases, with 10 bases lying between them. Germline V CDR1 and CDR2: GTSNPN, SVGIG (reference sequence). Full variable domain (remainder filled in from reference TRBV30 and TRBJ2-7): SQTIHQWPATLVQPVGSPLSLECTVEGTSNPNLYWYRQAAGRGLQLLFYSVGIGQISSEVPQNLSASRPQDRQFILSSKKLLLSDSGFYLCAWSIGRAYEQYFGPGTRLTVT.

The V call is TRBV6-6, the J call TRBJ1-2; D is unclear. The CDR3 totals 15 residues. The V end was cut by 6 bases, the J end by 6 bases, with 20 bases between. Germline loops: CDR1 MNHNY, CDR2 SVGAGI (reference sequence). CDR3: CASSRVGGLNNGYTF. CDR3 bases: TGTGCCAGCAGCCGCGTGGGAGGGTTGAATAATGGCTACACCTTC.

The chain uses TRBV6-4 and TRBJ1-4; D perhaps matches TRBD1 (6 bases). The ends were cut back, 8 bases at V and 0 bases at J, with 16 bases in the middle. This CDR3 is 16 amino acids long. The germline V gene encodes CDR1 MRHNA and CDR2 SNTAGT. CDR3 sequence: CASHRDKGSTNEKLFF. The DNA for the CDR3 is TGTGCCAGCCACCGGGACAAAGGATCAACTAATGAAAAACTGTTTTTT.

V and J are TRBV28 and TRBJ1-2, with TRBD1 as a possible D gene (5 bases). The V end was cut by 3 bases, the J end by 4 bases, with 6 bases between. CDR1 and CDR2 from the germline V gene are MDHEN and SYDVKM. The CDR3 length is 12 residues. The CDR3 loop is CASSLGGYGYTF. The DNA of the CDR3 is TGTGCCAGCAGTTTGGGGGGCTATGGCTACACCTTC.

The chain couples TRBV4-2 to TRBJ2-5; 7 bases map to TRBD2. There are 16 residues in the CDR3. The V and J ends lost 1 base and 5 bases, in that order; junction bases with no gene match: 10. Germline V gene data show CDR1 as LGHNA and CDR2 as YNFKEQ. CDR3 sequence reads: CASSQAGQRGSETQYF. In DNA form, the CDR3 reads TGTGCCAGCAGCCAAGCCGGTCAGCGGGGCTCGGAGACCCAGTACTTC.

A few counts support this clone. A far larger clone lies a single base away; this is likely a read error. The chain couples TRBV9 to TRBJ2-1, with D possibly TRBD2 on 6 matching bases. The CDR3 length is 15 residues. Germline V lookup: CDR1 SGDLS, CDR2 YYNGEE. CDR3 region: CASSEGGKSYNVQFF. The CDR3 DNA reads as TGTGCCAGCAGCGAAGGAGGGAAATCCTACAATGTGCAGTTCTTC.

This clone was seen once. V gene TRBV7-6 combines with J gene TRBJ2-2, with a weak D call TRBD1 (6 bases). This CDR3 spans 12 amino acids. In germline, CDR1 is SGHVS, CDR2 FNYEAQ. Trimming removed 4 bases at V and 6 bases at J, with 6 bases between. The CDR3 loop reads CASSWGPGELFF. The CDR3 coding sequence is TGTGCCAGCAGCTGGGGGCCCGGGGAGCTGTTTTTT.

A few counts support this clone. CDR3 sequence reads: CASSLDRGQTYGYTF. In nucleotides, the CDR3 is TGTGCCAGCAGCTTGGACAGGGGCCAAACCTATGGCTACACCTTC. The rearrangement uses TRBV5-5 and TRBJ1-2, with 7 bases identical to TRBD1. With V trimmed by 0 bases and J by 4 bases, 6 bases remained unmatched. CDR3 length: 15 residues. The germline CDR1 and CDR2 sequences are SGHKS and YYEKEE (reference sequence). The entire variable domain, with the rest obtained from reference TRBV5-5 and TRBJ1-2, is as follows: DAGVTQSPTHLIKTRGQQVTLRCSPISGHKSVSWYQQVLGQGPQFIFQYYEKEERGRGNFPDRFSARQFPNYSSELNVNALLLGDSALYLCASSLDRGQTYGYTFGSGTRLTVV.

This CDR3 reads CASSHPNGRTNEKLFF. The CDR3 nucleotides read TGCGCCAGCTCCCATCCCAACGGTCGCACTAATGAAAAACTGTTTTTT. This chain uses TRBV5-1 with TRBJ1-4; D is ambiguous. The CDR3 contains 16 residues. The germline V gene encodes CDR1 SGHRS and CDR2 YFSETQ. V was trimmed by 7 bases and J by 2 bases, leaving 18 bases between them.

The V gene is TRBV5-6, the J gene TRBJ2-5; the D is unclear. The V and J ends lost 4 bases and 5 bases respectively, with 12 bases between them. The CDR3 is 13 amino acids. Germline CDR1 and CDR2: SGHDT and YYEEEE. CDR3 DNA sequence: TGTGCCAGCAGCGTGTGGTCCAGGGAGACCCAGTACTTC. This sequence encodes CASSVWSRETQYF.

The table lists this clone with a few counts. This sequence joins TRBV27 and TRBJ2-1; 7 nucleotides agree with TRBD2. Germline CDR1 and CDR2: MNHEY and SMNVEV (reference sequence). The V gene end was trimmed by 3 bases and the J gene end by 12 bases; junction bases not matched to a gene: 14. The CDR3 runs to 15 residues. Written as DNA, the CDR3 is TGTGCCAGCAGTTTGGGGGGGGGAGGTATGTATATGCAGTTCTTC. Translating gives CASSLGGGGMYMQFF.

The chain combines TRBV5-1 with TRBJ1-4; 8 bases map to TRBD1. J gave up 0 bases and V 6 bases, and 4 bases lay outside the gene matches. Germline CDR1 SGHRS, CDR2 YFSETQ. The CDR3 consists of 15 residues. This chain's CDR3 is CASKTQGATNEKLFF. The DNA for the CDR3 is TGCGCCAGCAAGACACAGGGGGCAACTAATGAAAAACTGTTTTTT.

V gene TRBV4-1 combines with J gene TRBJ2-7, with 11 bases lining up with TRBD1. Looked up from germline, CDR1 is MGHRA and CDR2 is YSYEKL. J lost 4 bases, V lost 4 bases, and 6 bases had no gene match. The CDR3 sequence is 15 residues long. The CDR3 coding sequence is TGCGCCAGCAGCCCCGGACAGGGGGCTGATTACGAGCAGTACTTC. It encodes CASSPGQGADYEQYF.

This clone showed up just a few times. The chain links TRBV6-1 to TRBJ1-5; D gene ambiguous. This CDR3 spans 14 amino acids. With 0 bases removed from V and 7 bases from J, the gap between germline ends came to 10 bases. From germline, CDR1 is MNHNS and CDR2 SASEGT. The CDR3 is CASSEARGWQPQHF. In nucleotides, the CDR3 is TGTGCCAGCAGTGAAGCTCGGGGTTGGCAGCCCCAGCATTTT.

This chain links TRBV5-1 with TRBJ1-1, with D possibly TRBD1 on 5 matching bases. This CDR3 has 15 amino acids. Germline CDR1 SGHRS, CDR2 YFSETQ. Trimming took 0 bases from V and 0 from J, leaving 9 bases between them. This CDR3 reads CASSLARGVNTEAFF. The CDR3, as DNA: TGCGCCAGCAGCTTGGCACGGGGGGTGAACACTGAAGCTTTCTTT.

In its sample, this clone was seen a few times. This chain connects TRBV7-6 to TRBJ2-7, with TRBD1 matching over 11 bases. CDR1 and CDR2 from the germline V gene are SGHVS and FNYEAQ. The CDR3 is made up of 18 amino acids. V shed 3 bases, J shed 0 bases, and the junction held 10 bases outside the gene matches. CDR3 amino acids: CASSLGGAGTGGSYEQYF. CDR3 bases: TGTGCCAGCAGCTTGGGGGGCGCTGGGACAGGGGGCTCCTACGAGCAGTACTTC.

The rearrangement uses TRBV5-1 and TRBJ2-3, with 7 bases aligning to TRBD2. The germline CDR1 and CDR2 sequences are SGHRS and YFSETQ. The CDR3 length is 15 residues. V lost 1 base to trimming and J lost 2 bases; unmatched junction nucleotides: 4. The DNA of the CDR3 is TGCGCCAGCAGCTTGTCCGGGGGGATCACAGATACGCAGTATTTT. Translated: CASSLSGGITDTQYF.

DNA for the CDR3: TGTGCCAGCAGCTTAGCGTTTTCTAGCGACAATGAGCAGTTCTTC. Its translation is CASSLAFSSDNEQFF. The chain uses TRBV7-9 and TRBJ2-1; weak D call: TRBD2 (6 bases). Per germline, CDR1 SEHNR and CDR2 FQNEAQ (reference sequence). This CDR3 contains 15 residues. V was cut by 0 bases and J by 5 bases, with 11 bases left in between.